This T cell receptor beta chain was sequenced in a study of T cell responses to AZD1222 COVID-19 vaccine. Looking at the study overall: Timing groups of about 4 and about 12 weeks for second doses were pooled. Study-wide results and limits: Donors were largely white British and mainly female; clonal diversity was possibly underestimated. As reported, nearly half of all spike-specific TCRs target variant regions that are unmutated. Once two AZD1222 doses were given, Spike-specific TCR breadth and depth went up.

The CDR3 is 13 residues long. Germline lookup yields CDR1 SEHNR and CDR2 FQNEAQ (reference sequence). Trimming took off 5 bases at V and 3 bases at J, with 11 bases between the two ends. Profiled with immunoSEQ multiplex PCR; TCRdb holds only in-frame clones, not every one. The sample holds about 120,000 clones; just over 90% are singletons and the top ten take 4.5%. This clone appeared once. Its specificity is not known. This TCR was recovered from an adult in good health. The rearrangement links TRBV7-9 to TRBJ2-7; the D gene is possibly TRBD1 (5 bases). The specimen was peripheral blood, collected on day 0 of AZD1222 vaccination. The CDR3 bases are TGTGCCAGCAGCCCCCAGGACAACTACGAGCAGTACTTC. It is translated as CASSPQDNYEQYF.